Each of the 25 T cell receptor beta chains below was sequenced from the same sample in a study of T cells in Graves' hyperthyroidism and ophthalmopathy. It was RNA transcripts that yielded the amplified TCR beta CDR3 regions. The HTBI primer set was used in a first-round RT-PCR of the TCR CDR3. TCRdb itself ran the multiplex PCR reads through MiXCR, one entry per CDR3 protein. This table has 530,000 or so distinct CDR3 sequences, 17% appearing once. The specimen was blood. The source is a young woman with Graves' ophthalmopathy.

The V and J genes are TRBV7-3 and TRBJ1-5; 7 bases match TRBD1. The V and J ends lost 1 base and 2 bases, in that order; junction bases with no gene match: 14. The CDR3 spans 19 residues. Germline V lookup: CDR1 SGHTA, CDR2 FQGTGA. This CDR3 is CASSLKGARTGYGNQPQHF. The CDR3 DNA is TGTGCCAGCAGCTTAAAGGGGGCCCGAACAGGGTATGGCAATCAGCCCCAGCATTTT.

There are many counts of this clonotype. The CDR3 nucleotides are TGTGCCAGCAGTTCCCCTAGACGGATCAACACTGAAGCTTTCTTT. Translated, it gives CASSSPRRINTEAFF. The chain combines TRBV28 with TRBJ1-1; D is unresolved. V was cut by 4 bases and J by 2 bases, with 14 bases left in between. The CDR3 extends over 15 amino acids. CDR1 and CDR2 from the germline V gene are MDHEN and SYDVKM. The whole variable domain, remainder taken from reference TRBV28 and TRBJ1-1, is DVKVTQSSRYLVKRTGEKVFLECVQDMDHENMFWYRQDPGLGLRLIYFSYDVKMKEKGDIPEGYSVSREKKERFSLILESASTNQTSMYLCASSSPRRINTEAFFGQGTRLTVV.

The chain links TRBV11-3 to TRBJ2-7; 7 bases align to TRBD2. This CDR3 spans 16 amino acids. Germline-derived CDR1 and CDR2 are SGHNT and YENEEA. Trimming removed 5 bases from V and 0 bases from J; junction bases left unmatched: 10. Here the CDR3 reads CASSHTTSDTSYEQYF. DNA of the CDR3: TGTGCCAGCAGCCATACCACTAGCGACACCTCCTACGAGCAGTACTTC.

The chain is built from TRBV3-1 and TRBJ2-7; 7 positions agree with TRBD1. J was trimmed by 6 bases and V by 11 bases; bases with no gene match: 16. CDR3 size: 14 residues. The germline V gene encodes CDR1 LGHDT and CDR2 YNNKEL (reference sequence). The CDR3 sequence: CASGGRTGVAEQYF. The CDR3 DNA sequence: TGTGCCTCTGGAGGTCGGACAGGCGTCGCCGAGCAGTACTTC.

This sequence joins TRBV10-3 and TRBJ1-3, with TRBD1 identical over 8 bases. The CDR3 spans 16 residues. Germline assignment: CDR1 ENHRY and CDR2 SYGVKD. V gave up 6 bases and J gave up 0 bases; unmatched junction bases: 7. The CDR3 DNA reads TGTGCCATCAGCGGGGGGGACAGGAACTCTGGAAACACCATATATTTT. Protein product: CAISGGDRNSGNTIYF.

This clonotype was found a few times. V gene TRBV15 combines with J gene TRBJ1-1, with unresolved D. The CDR3 consists of 16 residues. The germline V gene encodes CDR1 LNHNV and CDR2 YYDKDF (reference sequence). The V end lost 5 bases, the J end lost 0 bases, and 16 bases lay between the germline ends. The CDR3 DNA reads TGTGCCACCAGCCTTTTTGAGACGACGGTGAACACTGAAGCTTTCTTT. This sequence encodes CATSLFETTVNTEAFF.

Points on this clonotype: A much larger clone is a single base away; this may be a read error. The chain's CDR3 is CATRGHGYEQYF. The CDR3, as DNA: TGTGCCACAAGAGGTCATGGCTACGAGCAGTACTTC. The rearrangement uses TRBV27 and TRBJ2-7; D is unresolved. The CDR3 has 12 residues. Germline V gene lookup returns CDR1 MNHEY and CDR2 SMNVEV (reference sequence). V was trimmed by 10 bases and J by 3 bases, leaving 13 bases between them.

This clonotype turned up a few times. CDR3 sequence (DNA): TGCAGCGTTGAAATACTAGCAGCATACAATGAGCAGTTCTTC. Translating gives CSVEILAAYNEQFF. This chain connects TRBV29-1 to TRBJ2-1; D may be TRBD2 (6 bases). The germline V gene has CDR1 SQVTM and CDR2 ANQGSEA. V dropped 2 bases and J dropped 4 bases, with 12 bases sitting between them. The CDR3 covers 14 residues.

This clonotype was seen a handful of times. The chain uses TRBV5-1 and TRBJ1-1, with 9 bases lining up with TRBD1. Germline V lookup: CDR1 SGHRS, CDR2 YFSETQ. V shed 0 bases, J shed 1 base, and the junction held 1 base outside the gene matches. The CDR3 covers 15 residues. The CDR3 DNA reads TGCGCCAGCAGCTTGGGGGACAGGGCGAACACTGAAGCTTTCTTT. Translation gives CASSLGDRANTEAFF.

J is TRBJ1-4 and V is TRBV28; D unclear. Germline CDR1 is MDHEN and CDR2 is SYDVKM. Trimming removed 0 bases from V and 4 bases from J, with 3 bases in between. This CDR3 is 13 amino acids long. The CDR3: CASSLWSNEKLFF. The CDR3 DNA sequence: TGTGCCAGCAGTTTATGGAGTAATGAAAAACTGTTTTTT.

This clonotype was detected ten times or more. The chain couples TRBV9 to TRBJ2-7, with D hard to call. The CDR3 is 15 residues long. Germline CDR1 and CDR2: SGDLS and YYNGEE. V lost 0 bases and J lost 0, with 10 bases in between. DNA for the CDR3: TGTGCCAGCAGCGTAGATGGCGAAAACTCCTACGAGCAGTACTTC. Residues: CASSVDGENSYEQYF.

This clonotype has ten or more counts. The genes are TRBV14 and TRBJ2-7, with 9 bases that match TRBD2. From germline, CDR1 is SGHDN and CDR2 FVKESK. The CDR3 totals 15 residues. The ends lost 4 bases at V and 3 bases at J; junction bases unmatched: 7. Here the CDR3 reads CASSPGLAPLYEQYF. The CDR3, as DNA: TGTGCCAGCAGCCCGGGACTAGCACCTCTCTACGAGCAGTACTTC.

On this clonotype itself: This may be a read error: a much more frequent sequence differs by one nucleotide. This chain uses TRBV6-2 or TRBV6-3 with TRBJ2-3; D assignment may be TRBD1 or TRBD2 (5 bases each). Germline V gene sequence: CDR1 MNHEY, CDR2 SVGEGT. CDR3 length: 16 amino acids. Here the CDR3 DNA reads TGTGCCAGCAATTACTCCATCGGGACCCCCACAGATACGCAGTATTTT. Translated: CASNYSIGTPTDTQYF.

This clonotype was found many times. The chain has TRBV13 and TRBJ2-5; the match to TRBD1 covers 10 bases. Looked up from germline, CDR1 is PRHDT and CDR2 is FYEKMQ (reference sequence). V lost 3 bases to trimming and J lost 5 bases; unmatched junction nucleotides: 6. CDR3 length: 15 residues. CDR3 sequence reads: CASSFRQGARETQYF. DNA of the CDR3: TGTGCCAGCAGCTTTAGACAGGGGGCTCGGGAGACCCAGTACTTC.

The chain recombines TRBV10-3 with TRBJ1-3; D unclear. V dropped 10 bases and J dropped 2 bases, with 6 bases sitting between them. Germline loops: CDR1 ENHRY, CDR2 SYGVKD. The CDR3 spans 11 residues. The DNA of the CDR3 is TGTGCCACCGGTCCTGGAAACACCATATATTTT. Encoded protein: CATGPGNTIYF.

CDR3 sequence reads: CASSLESQGHYGYTF. DNA for the CDR3: TGCGCCAGCAGCTTGGAGTCGCAGGGGCACTATGGCTACACCTTC. The chain recombines TRBV5-1 with TRBJ1-2, with TRBD1 as a possible D gene (6 bases). CDR3 size: 15 residues. Germline lookup yields CDR1 SGHRS and CDR2 YFSETQ. Trimming cost V 0 bases and J 3 bases, with 12 bases left between them. Full variable domain (remainder filled in from reference TRBV5-1 and TRBJ1-2): KAGVTQTPRYLIKTRGQQVTLSCSPISGHRSVSWYQQTPGQGLQFLFEYFSETQRNKGNFPGRFSGRQFSNSRSEMNVSTLELGDSALYLCASSLESQGHYGYTFGSGTRLTVV.

This clonotype was found many times. The V gene is TRBV7-2, the J gene TRBJ1-2; maybe TRBD1 (5 bases). This CDR3 comprises 17 residues. V shed 2 bases and J shed 0 bases, with 16 bases lying between them. Germline CDR1 and CDR2: SGHTA and FQGNSA. The CDR3 sequence: CASSLLGQGAANYGYTF. CDR3 coding DNA: TGTGCCAGCAGCTTATTGGGGCAGGGAGCTGCTAACTATGGCTACACCTTC.

J is TRBJ1-1 and V is TRBV10-1; D is possibly TRBD1 (5 bases). CDR1 WNHNN and CDR2 SYGVQD come from the germline V gene (reference sequence). This CDR3 is built from 15 residues. Trimming removed 10 bases at V and 3 bases at J, with 21 bases between. Here the CDR3 reads CATVLGGGSDTEAFF. The CDR3, as DNA: TGCGCCACCGTGTTGGGTGGGGGGTCGGACACTGAAGCTTTCTTT.

J is TRBJ1-1 and V is TRBV19, with D perhaps matching TRBD1 (5 bases). Trimming left V 8 bases short and J 3 bases short, with 13 bases between. CDR3 size: 13 residues. The V gene's germline CDR1 is LNHDA and CDR2 SQIVND (reference sequence). The CDR3 loop reads CASGLGVHTEAFF. The DNA for the CDR3 is TGTGCCAGTGGTTTAGGGGTCCACACTGAAGCTTTCTTT.

This clonotype was observed many times. The V gene is TRBV28, the J gene TRBJ1-1; D unresolved. The V and J ends lost 6 bases and 1 base respectively, with 9 bases between them. CDR1 is MDHEN and CDR2 is SYDVKM in the germline V gene. This CDR3 contains 13 residues. CDR3 in DNA: TGTGCCAGCAGGGACCATTCGAACACTGAAGCTTTCTTT. Translation gives CASRDHSNTEAFF.

This clonotype was counted many times. The chain has TRBV27 and TRBJ2-1; D not certain. The CDR3 consists of 13 residues. The germline CDR1 and CDR2 sequences are MNHEY and SMNVEV (reference sequence). V was shortened by 4 bases and J by 5 bases, with 9 bases between the two germline ends. The CDR3 DNA sequence: TGTGCCAGCAGTTGGGGTGGGGACAATGAGCAGTTCTTC. It codes for CASSWGGDNEQFF.

This clonotype has just a few counts. The V and J genes are TRBV29-1 and TRBJ2-7; D possibly uses TRBD1 or TRBD2 (5 bases each). The CDR3 has 15 amino acids. V was cut by 2 bases and J by 2 bases, with 16 bases left in between. The germline V gene encodes CDR1 SQVTM and CDR2 ANQGSEA. DNA for the CDR3: TGCAGCGTTGAAACACCGGGACGAGAAACCTACGAGCAGTACTTC. This encodes CSVETPGRETYEQYF.

In its sample, this clonotype was seen a few times. The chain joins TRBV6-2 or TRBV6-3 to TRBJ2-2; D assignment may be TRBD1 or TRBD2 (5 bases each). The germline V and J ends were trimmed by 6 bases and 3 bases, with 14 bases remaining between them. Germline V gene sequence: CDR1 MNHEY, CDR2 SVGEGT. The CDR3 totals 15 residues. The CDR3: CASRRGGRDTGELFF. The DNA of the CDR3 is TGTGCCAGCAGGAGGGGTGGAAGGGACACCGGGGAGCTGTTTTTT.

This clonotype came up many times. The chain has TRBV11-2 and TRBJ2-7, with 7 bases lining up with TRBD1. Germline trimming cut 8 bases from V and 2 bases from J; bases unmatched to any gene: 9. This CDR3 contains 14 residues. The germline V gene has CDR1 SGHAT and CDR2 FQNNGV. CDR3 in DNA: TGTGCCAGCCGGGACAGCTTCCTTACCTACGAGCAGTACTTC. It encodes CASRDSFLTYEQYF. Filled out from reference TRBV11-2 and TRBJ2-7, the complete variable domain reads EAGVAQSPRYKIIEKRQSVAFWCNPISGHATLYWYQQILGQGPKLLIQFQNNGVVDDSQLPKDRFSAERLKGVDSTLKIQPAKLEDSAVYLCASRDSFLTYEQYFGPGTRLTVT.

This clonotype appeared many times. This sequence joins TRBV7-3 and TRBJ2-7; tentatively, D is TRBD2 (6 bases). The V and J ends lost 0 bases and 5 bases respectively, with 11 bases between them. Germline assignment: CDR1 SGHTA and CDR2 FQGTGA. The CDR3 contains 14 residues. This chain's CDR3 is CASSLTGTSHEQYF. CDR3 DNA sequence: TGTGCCAGCAGCTTAACAGGGACTTCCCACGAGCAGTACTTC.